The 2 T cell receptor beta chains below come from one sample, sequenced in a study of shared clonotypes between healthy human individuals. The protocol was immunoSEQ multiplex PCR, while the TCRdb copy is restricted to in-frame clones and leaves out a portion. In the table there are about 470,000 clones, about 76% of which are singletons. The sequenced sample consisted of PBMCs. The receptors were sampled from a middle-aged woman in good health. Some clones in this sample may be carry-over from other donors' samples.

J is TRBJ1-2 and V is TRBV11-2; tentative D call: TRBD1 (5 bases). Deletions cut 3 bases from V and 4 bases from J, with 15 bases between. Per the germline V gene, CDR1 is SGHAT and CDR2 is FQNNGV. This CDR3 region has 15 residues. The CDR3 sequence is CASSLGGSAGYGYTF. CDR3 coding DNA: TGTGCCAGCAGCTTGGGGGGGTCGGCGGGCTATGGCTACACCTTC.

CDR3 amino acids: CASSPTHRIGYTF. The DNA for the CDR3 is TGTGCCAGCAGTCCGACCCACAGGATCGGCTACACCTTC. This chain uses TRBV28 with TRBJ1-2, with D maybe TRBD1 (5 bases). Per the germline V gene, CDR1 is MDHEN and CDR2 is SYDVKM. This CDR3 spans 13 amino acids. The germline V and J ends were trimmed by 5 bases and 8 bases, with 15 bases remaining between them.